This T cell receptor beta chain was observed in a study of blood T cell repertoires in COVID-19. This CDR3 has 13 amino acids. The germline gives CDR1 MGHDK, CDR2 SYGVNS. The trim removed 4 bases at V and 6 bases at J, leaving 2 bases unmatched. Authors' methods: Estimation of nucleated cell counts was performed using reference gene primer amplification. Assay used: immunoSEQ multiplex PCR; TCRdb lists only in-frame clones, some missing. V and J calls plus clone size are reproduced from that table; the DNA served to infer D and trimming. The table has approximately 260,000 clones, under 90% seen once; the top ten hold 2.2%.

Specimen: peripheral blood. The genes are TRBV25-1 and TRBJ2-2, with 7 nucleotides matching TRBD2. The receptor was derived from a man aged 45-65 years with acute or convalescent COVID-19. DNA for the CDR3: TGTGCCAGCAGTGGTAGCGGGTCCGGGGAGCTGTTTTTT. This gives the protein CASSGSGSGELFF.